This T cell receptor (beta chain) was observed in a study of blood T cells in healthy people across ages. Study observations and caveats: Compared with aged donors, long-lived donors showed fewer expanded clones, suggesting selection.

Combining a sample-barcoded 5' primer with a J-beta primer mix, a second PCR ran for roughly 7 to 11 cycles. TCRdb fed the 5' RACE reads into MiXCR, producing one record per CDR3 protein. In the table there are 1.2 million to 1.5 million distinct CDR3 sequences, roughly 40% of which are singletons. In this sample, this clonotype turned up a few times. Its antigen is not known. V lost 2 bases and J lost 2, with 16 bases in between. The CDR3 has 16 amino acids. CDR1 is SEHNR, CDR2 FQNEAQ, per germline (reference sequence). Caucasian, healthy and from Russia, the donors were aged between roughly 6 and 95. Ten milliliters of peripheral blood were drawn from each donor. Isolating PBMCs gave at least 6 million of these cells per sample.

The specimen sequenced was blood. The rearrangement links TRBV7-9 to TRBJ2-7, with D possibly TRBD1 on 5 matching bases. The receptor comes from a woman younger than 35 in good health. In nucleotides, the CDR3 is TGTGCCAGCAGCTTATCGCTGACAGATACCCCCTACGAGCAGTACTTC. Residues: CASSLSLTDTPYEQYF. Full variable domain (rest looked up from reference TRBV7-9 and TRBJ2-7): DTGVSQNPRHKITKRGQNVTFRCDPISEHNRLYWYRQTLGQGPEFLTYFQNEAQLEKSRLLSDRFSAERPKGSFSTLEIQRTEQGDSAMYLCASSLSLTDTPYEQYFGPGTRLTVT.